This TCR beta chain was recovered during a study of shared clonotypes between healthy human individuals. Study conclusions and caveats: It was expected that sequencing depth would affect clonotype sharing among donors. The genetic and exposure-history diversity represented was limited by few donors.

Note on this clone: Its antigen is not identified. This sequence is one base from a far larger clone and is likely a read error.

Sequenced by immunoSEQ multiplex PCR; TCRdb stores in-frame clones only, minus some. The sample lists roughly 500,000 clones, around 73% occurring once. The TCR originated in a woman aged 40 to 55 in good health. Some clones in this sample may be carry-over from other donors' samples. The sample consisted of PBMCs.

For the CDR3, the DNA is TGTGCCAGCAGCATAGGAAACACCATATATTTT. Protein: CASSIGNTIYF. The rearrangement joins TRBV7-8 to TRBJ1-3, with D hard to call. Trimming left V 5 bases short and J 4 bases short, with 3 bases between. This CDR3 is 11 amino acids long. From germline, CDR1 is SGHVS and CDR2 FQNEAQ.